Presented here are 18 T cell receptor beta chains from one specimen sequenced in a study of cytomegalovirus exposure and HLA in healthy donors. The PCR contained 60 Vbeta and 13 Jbeta primers. The method was immunoSEQ multiplex PCR; TCRdb's version includes in-frame clones alone and lacks a portion of them. The sample has some 180,000 clones; 84% are singletons. Sequencing input: PBMCs. All receptors come from a girl aged 2-9 years in good health and CMV-seropositive.

The rearrangement uses TRBV11-3 and TRBJ2-1, with 7 bases aligning to TRBD2. Germline V gene lookup returns CDR1 SGHNT and CDR2 YENEEA. This CDR3 region has 15 residues. The V gene end was trimmed by 1 base and the J gene end by 7 bases; junction bases not matched to a gene: 7. The CDR3 sequence: CASSLGGRAKNEQFF. The CDR3, as DNA: TGTGCCAGCAGCTTAGGGGGGAGGGCCAAGAATGAGCAGTTCTTC. The entire variable domain, with the rest obtained from reference TRBV11-3 and TRBJ2-1, is as follows: EAGVVQSPRYKIIEKKQPVAFWCNPISGHNTLYWYLQNLGQGPELLIRYENEEAVDDSQLPKDRFSAERLKGVDSTLKIQPAELGDSAVYLCASSLGGRAKNEQFFGPGTRLTVL.

This chain connects TRBV11-3 to TRBJ2-2; 8 nucleotides match TRBD2. The V segment lost 1 base and the J segment 5 bases; nucleotides outside the gene matches: 3. Germline V gene data show CDR1 as SGHNT and CDR2 as YENEEA. The CDR3 consists of 15 residues. The CDR3 protein is CASSLAGGVTGELFF. In nucleotides, the CDR3 is TGTGCCAGCAGCTTAGCGGGAGGGGTTACCGGGGAGCTGTTTTTT.

The CDR3 spells CASSLGRPSTDTQYF. As DNA, the CDR3 is TGTGCCAGCAGCTTAGGTCGTCCGAGCACAGATACGCAGTATTTT. The chain links TRBV11-3 to TRBJ2-3; no clear D gene. CDR3 length: 15 amino acids. The germline CDR1 and CDR2 sequences are SGHNT and YENEEA. The V gene lost 1 base and the J gene lost 0 bases, with 8 bases spanning the gap.

The rearrangement uses TRBV5-4 and TRBJ1-1; tentatively, D is TRBD1 (5 bases). The CDR3 loop spans 15 amino acids. Trimming left V 1 base short and J 6 bases short, with 16 bases between. Germline CDR1 and CDR2: SGHNT and YYREEE (reference sequence). CDR3 DNA: TGTGCCAGCAGCTTGAACAGCAGGGTGGACGCTGAAGCTTTCTTT. This codes for CASSLNSRVDAEAFF.

The rearrangement uses TRBV18 and TRBJ1-1; the D gene is possibly TRBD1 (5 bases). V lost 1 base, J lost 7 bases, and 13 bases lay in between. This CDR3 is 14 amino acids long. Germline CDR1 KGHSH, CDR2 LQKENI. DNA of the CDR3: TGTGCCAGCTCACCACTCCAGGCCGACAGTGAAGCTTTCTTT. This translates into CASSPLQADSEAFF.

The V call is TRBV10-3, the J call TRBJ2-2, with TRBD2 as a possible D gene (5 bases). With 6 bases removed from V and 1 base from J, the gap between germline ends came to 21 bases. The CDR3 is made up of 18 amino acids. The germline V gene has CDR1 ENHRY and CDR2 SYGVKD. This CDR3 is CAISGNRGGLGNTGELFF. The CDR3 DNA reads as TGTGCCATCAGCGGGAACCGCGGAGGTTTAGGGAACACCGGGGAGCTGTTTTTT.

This clone was detected only once. This rearrangement joins TRBV2 to TRBJ2-3; 10 positions agree with TRBD1. The CDR3 extends over 18 amino acids. Germline assignment: CDR1 SNHLY and CDR2 FYNNEI. The junction had 13 bases not matched to a gene; V was cut back by 3 bases and J by 4 bases. CDR3 amino acids: CASSEIPSGTGVPDTQYF. DNA of the CDR3: TGTGCCAGCAGTGAGATTCCGTCTGGGACAGGGGTTCCAGATACGCAGTATTTT.

The gene calls are TRBV6-1 and TRBJ1-2; 7 nucleotides line up with TRBD1. V lost 6 bases, J lost 9 bases, and 13 bases stayed unmatched. The CDR3 is 14 amino acids. Germline values: CDR1 MNHNS, CDR2 SASEGT. CDR3 sequence (DNA): TGTGCCAGCAGCCAAGAACGACAGGGTCGACGCTACACCTTC. Residues: CASSQERQGRRYTF.

The chain is built from TRBV19 and TRBJ1-2, with D possibly TRBD1 on 5 matching bases. V lost 3 bases to trimming and J lost 3 bases, with 14 bases between them. The CDR3 is 15 amino acids. Germline V gives CDR1 LNHDA, CDR2 SQIVND (reference sequence). The DNA for the CDR3 is TGTGCCAGTAGTATGTCGGGGGGAGTGGACTATGGCTACACCTTC. It translates to CASSMSGGVDYGYTF.

The genes are TRBV6-1 and TRBJ2-2; 8 nucleotides agree with TRBD1. CDR1 and CDR2 from the germline V gene are MNHNS and SASEGT. V was pared by 8 bases and J by 7 bases, with 12 bases of the junction left unmatched. The CDR3 consists of 15 residues. The CDR3 DNA follows: TGTGCCAGCCGAAGAACAGGGGGACGAGGCGGGGAGCTGTTTTTT. This sequence encodes CASRRTGGRGGELFF.

The chain uses TRBV19 and TRBJ2-1; 12 bases fit TRBD2. The CDR3 sequence is 14 residues long. Germline V lookup: CDR1 LNHDA, CDR2 SQIVND (reference sequence). V shed 7 bases and J 8 bases; nucleotides not matched to a gene: 6. DNA for the CDR3: TGTGCCAGTAATCTAGCGGGGGGGCCCGATGAGCAGTTCTTC. Translated, it gives CASNLAGGPDEQFF.

This sequence joins TRBV5-1 and TRBJ2-1, with D possibly TRBD2 on 5 matching bases. V lost 4 bases, J lost 7 bases, and 15 bases lay in between. The CDR3 spans 14 residues. The germline V gene encodes CDR1 SGHRS and CDR2 YFSETQ. The CDR3 protein is CASSQEATENEQFF. In nucleotides, the CDR3 is TGCGCCAGCAGCCAGGAGGCTACGGAGAATGAGCAGTTCTTC.

This clone showed up just a few times. The genes are TRBV5-1 and TRBJ2-1; a weak D match, TRBD2 (5 bases). This CDR3 is built from 12 residues. Trimming pared 2 bases from V and 8 bases from J, leaving 8 bases between. Germline V gives CDR1 SGHRS, CDR2 YFSETQ. CDR3 in DNA: TGCGCCAGCAGCTTAAGCGGCGATGAGCAGTTCTTC. Encoded protein: CASSLSGDEQFF.

This chain joins TRBV6-6 and TRBJ1-1; a weak D match, TRBD1 (5 bases). Trimming removed 6 bases from V and 11 bases from J, with 16 bases in between. This CDR3 comprises 12 residues. The germline V gene has CDR1 MNHNY and CDR2 SVGAGI (reference sequence). In DNA, the CDR3 is TGTGCCAGCAGCGCCCCGGGGGGAAGGGCTTTCTTT. Its translation: CASSAPGGRAFF.

DNA for the CDR3: TGTGCCAGCGTGGGGGGAGGGAGGAGCACAGATACGCAGTATTTT. As protein: CASVGGGRSTDTQYF. The chain has TRBV2 and TRBJ2-3; TRBD2 agrees at 7 bases. V shed 8 bases and J 0 bases; nucleotides not matched to a gene: 8. The CDR3 consists of 15 residues. Germline loops: CDR1 SNHLY, CDR2 FYNNEI.

The chain couples TRBV4-1 to TRBJ1-2; D might be TRBD1 (6 bases). The CDR3 runs 16 residues. Germline V CDR1 and CDR2: MGHRA, YSYEKL. V lost 0 bases to trimming and J lost 6 bases, with 17 bases between them. The DNA of the CDR3 is TGCGCCAGCAGCCAAGATCAGCTCATGGCAGGGGATGGCTACACCTTC. Protein sequence: CASSQDQLMAGDGYTF.

V and J are TRBV5-7 and TRBJ1-5; D remains ambiguous. TRBV5-7 is designated an ORF whose function remains uncertain. V was trimmed by 5 bases and J by 3 bases, leaving 12 bases between them. CDR3 length: 14 amino acids. CDR3 protein: CASSAQTINQPQHF. The CDR3 coding sequence is TGTGCCAGCAGTGCCCAAACTATCAATCAGCCCCAGCATTTT.

The V gene is TRBV6-5, the J gene TRBJ1-1; no firm D call. The CDR3 has 13 residues. V lost 0 bases and J lost 6, with 8 bases in between. Germline lookup yields CDR1 MNHEY and CDR2 SVGAGI. For the CDR3, the DNA is TGTGCCAGCAGTTACTCGGGGAGCGCTGAAGCTTTCTTT. Translated: CASSYSGSAEAFF.